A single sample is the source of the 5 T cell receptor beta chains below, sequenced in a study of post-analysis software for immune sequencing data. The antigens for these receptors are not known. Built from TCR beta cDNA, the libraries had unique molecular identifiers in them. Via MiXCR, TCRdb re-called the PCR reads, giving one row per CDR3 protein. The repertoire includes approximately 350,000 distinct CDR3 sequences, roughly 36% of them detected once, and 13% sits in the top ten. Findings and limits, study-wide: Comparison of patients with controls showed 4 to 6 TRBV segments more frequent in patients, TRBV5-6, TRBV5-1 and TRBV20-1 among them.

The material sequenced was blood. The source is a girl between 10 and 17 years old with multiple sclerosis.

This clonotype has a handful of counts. The DNA for the CDR3 is TGTGCCAGCGGGCCGGGGACAGGATGGGCCTACGAGCAGTACTTC. It encodes CASGPGTGWAYEQYF. The V and J genes are TRBV7-6 and TRBJ2-7, with 8 nucleotides matching TRBD1. Germline trimming cut 8 bases from V and 2 bases from J; bases unmatched to any gene: 11. The CDR3 sequence is 15 residues long. Germline CDR1 and CDR2: SGHVS and FNYEAQ.

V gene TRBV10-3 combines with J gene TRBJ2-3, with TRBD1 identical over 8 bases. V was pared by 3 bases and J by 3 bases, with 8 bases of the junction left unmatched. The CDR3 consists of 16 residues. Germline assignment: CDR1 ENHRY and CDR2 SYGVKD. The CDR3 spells CAISDTDRGRTDTQYF. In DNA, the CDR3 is TGTGCCATCAGTGACACCGACAGGGGCAGAACAGATACGCAGTATTTT.

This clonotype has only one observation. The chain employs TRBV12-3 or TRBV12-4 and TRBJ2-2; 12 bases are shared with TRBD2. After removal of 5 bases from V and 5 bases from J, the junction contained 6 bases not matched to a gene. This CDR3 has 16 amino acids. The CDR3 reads CASSPRTSGETGELFF. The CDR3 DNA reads TGTGCCAGCAGTCCCCGGACTAGCGGGGAGACCGGGGAGCTGTTTTTT.

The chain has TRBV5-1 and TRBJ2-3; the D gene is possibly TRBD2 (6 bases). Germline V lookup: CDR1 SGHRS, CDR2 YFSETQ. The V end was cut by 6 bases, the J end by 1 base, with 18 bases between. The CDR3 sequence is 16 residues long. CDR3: CASTLTPGVGTDTQYF. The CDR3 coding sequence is TGCGCCAGCACGCTTACCCCGGGGGTCGGCACAGATACGCAGTATTTT.

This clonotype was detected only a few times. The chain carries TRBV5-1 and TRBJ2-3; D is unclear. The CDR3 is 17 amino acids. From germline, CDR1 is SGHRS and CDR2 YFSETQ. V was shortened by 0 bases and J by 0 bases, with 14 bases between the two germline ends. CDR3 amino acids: CASSLERRRTSTDTQYF. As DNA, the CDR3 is TGCGCCAGCAGCTTGGAGAGACGGAGAACTAGCACAGATACGCAGTATTTT. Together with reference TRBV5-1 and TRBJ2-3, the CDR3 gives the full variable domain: KAGVTQTPRYLIKTRGQQVTLSCSPISGHRSVSWYQQTPGQGLQFLFEYFSETQRNKGNFPGRFSGRQFSNSRSEMNVSTLELGDSALYLCASSLERRRTSTDTQYFGPGTRLTVL.